This T cell receptor beta chain was sequenced during a study of T cell clonotyping in hematopoietic cell transplantation. Time point of the sample: recipient sample about 28 days before transplant, after cytoreduction. Data came from immunoSEQ multiplex PCR; TCRdb stores just in-frame clones and leaves some out. The table lists approximately 46,000 clones, around 86% of them singletons. This CDR3 spans 13 amino acids. CDR1 is GTSNPN and CDR2 is SVGIG in the germline V gene (reference sequence). V shed 7 bases, J shed 4 bases, and the junction held 6 bases outside the gene matches. The sample in question was peripheral blood mononuclear cells, obtained before stem cell transplant. The J gene is TRBJ1-1, the V gene TRBV30, with 10 bases aligning to TRBD1. This sequence was found in a man in his sixties with biphenotypic leukemia. Some clones in this sample may be carry-over from other donors' samples. The chain's CDR3 is CAFTRDRGTEAFF. The CDR3 DNA reads as TGTGCCTTCACCCGGGACAGGGGCACTGAAGCTTTCTTT. Using reference TRBV30 and TRBJ1-1 for the parts outside the CDR3, the full variable domain is SQTIHQWPATLVQPVGSPLSLECTVEGTSNPNLYWYRQAAGRGLQLLFYSVGIGQISSEVPQNLSASRPQDRQFILSSKKLLLSDSGFYLCAFTRDRGTEAFFGQGTRLTVV.